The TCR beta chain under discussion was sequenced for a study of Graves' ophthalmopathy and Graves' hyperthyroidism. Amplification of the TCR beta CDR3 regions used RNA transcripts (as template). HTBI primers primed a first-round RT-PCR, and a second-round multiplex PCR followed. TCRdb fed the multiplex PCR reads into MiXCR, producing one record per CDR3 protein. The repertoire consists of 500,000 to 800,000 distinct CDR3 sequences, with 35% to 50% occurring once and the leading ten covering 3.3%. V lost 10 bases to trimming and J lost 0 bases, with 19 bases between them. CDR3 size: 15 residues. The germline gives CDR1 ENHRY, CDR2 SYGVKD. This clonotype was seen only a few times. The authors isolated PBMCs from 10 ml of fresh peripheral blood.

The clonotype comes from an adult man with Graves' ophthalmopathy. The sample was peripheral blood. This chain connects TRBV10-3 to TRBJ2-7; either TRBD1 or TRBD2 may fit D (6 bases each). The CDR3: CASTTGALSSYEQYF. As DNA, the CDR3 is TGTGCCAGCACAACGGGGGCCCTGAGCTCCTACGAGCAGTACTTC.